These T cell receptor beta chains were read from a single sample in a study of T cell responses to AZD1222 COVID-19 vaccine. This table comes from immunoSEQ multiplex PCR, and its TCRdb copy is limited to in-frame clones, with some not included. Among roughly 190,000 clones listed, roughly 92% were seen once. The material was peripheral blood, obtained on day 0 of AZD1222 vaccination. Source of these receptors: an adult in good health. CDR3s include the opening cysteine and the closing phenylalanine or tryptophan. The D gene is left open where the match is weak. Where a row states a size, it is once, few, many or the class of an expanded clone; other rows omit it.

TRBV3-1/TRBV3-2	TRBJ2-5	.	.	TGTGCCAGCAGCCAGGCGGGTGGAATGGAGACCCAGTACTTC	CASSQAGGMETQYF
TRBV7-2	TRBJ2-1	.	.	TGTGCCAGCAGCTTAAACGGGGCCTGGGATGAGCAGTTCTTC	CASSLNGAWDEQFF
TRBV14	TRBJ2-1	.	.	TGTGCCAGCAGCCTAGGGGGAGCTGGGAGCTACAATGAGCAGTTCTTC	CASSLGGAGSYNEQFF
TRBV18	TRBJ1-6	.	.	TGTGCCAGCTCACCACGGGGGGAATCACCCCTCCACTTT	CASSPRGESPLHF
TRBV28	TRBJ1-5	.	.	TGTGCCAGCAGTTTAAGGCAGGGTGTCGGGCAACAGCCCCAGCATTTT	CASSLRQGVGQQPQHF
TRBV2	TRBJ1-6	once	.	TGTGCCAGCAGTGGCAGGGGCTATAATTCACCCCTCCACTTT	CASSGRGYNSPLHF
TRBV11-2	TRBJ1-1	.	TRBD1	TGTGCCAGCAGATACACAGGGGATAACACTGAAGCTTTCTTT	CASRYTGDNTEAFF
TRBV9	TRBJ1-1	once	.	TGTGCCAGCAGCGTAGCGGGGGACCAAACAGCTTTCTTT	CASSVAGDQTAFF
TRBV6-5	TRBJ2-7	.	.	TGTGCCAGCCGGGACGGAACTTCCTACGAGCAGTACTTC	CASRDGTSYEQYF
TRBV7-8	TRBJ2-7	.	TRBD2	TGTGCCAGCAGCTTTCTAGCGGGGGCCTACGAGCAGTACTTC	CASSFLAGAYEQYF
TRBV6-5	TRBJ1-2	.	.	TGTGCCAGCACCCAAGGAACCTCCGGCTACACCTTC	CASTQGTSGYTF
TRBV18	TRBJ1-2	.	.	TGTGCCAGCTCACCCCCTGCCGGAGGGCAAGCTAACTATGGCTACACCTTC	CASSPPAGGQANYGYTF
TRBV7-9	TRBJ2-1	.	TRBD2	TGTGCCAGCAGCCCCCCGGGACTAGCGGGGGGGGAGCAGTTCTTC	CASSPPGLAGGEQFF
TRBV4-3	TRBJ2-1	.	TRBD1	TGCGCCAGCAGCCAAGAGGGCTGGGGGACAGGGAGGGTAAATGAGCAGTTCTTC	CASSQEGWGTGRVNEQFF
TRBV7-3	TRBJ2-2	.	.	TGTGCCAGCAGCTTAAACAGGATGGGGAACACCGGGGAGCTGTTTTTT	CASSLNRMGNTGELFF
TRBV4-2	TRBJ2-3	.	.	TGTGCCAGCAGCCCTCCTGAGTTCCATACGCAGTATTTT	CASSPPEFHTQYF
TRBV15	TRBJ1-6	.	.	TGTGCCACCAGCAGAGATGTCGGGGCGACTATGTCTTCACCCCTCCACTTT	CATSRDVGATMSSPLHF
TRBV9	TRBJ1-5	.	.	TGTGCCAGCAGCGTGGGGTCGGGGCAGCCCCAGCATTTT	CASSVGSGQPQHF
TRBV7-9	TRBJ1-1	.	.	TGTGCCAGCAGGGTGGGGAACACTGAAGCTTTCTTT	CASRVGNTEAFF
TRBV28	TRBJ1-5	.	.	TGTGCCAGCAGTTTTATTGGTCAGCCCCAGCATTTT	CASSFIGQPQHF
TRBV5-1	TRBJ2-7	.	TRBD1	TGCGCCAGCAGGACCTCCGGGACAGGGGGCTACGAGCAGTACTTC	CASRTSGTGGYEQYF
TRBV19	TRBJ2-3	few	TRBD2	TGTGCCAGTAGTATAACTAGCGGGGGACTCTCTGGCACAGATACGCAGTATTTT	CASSITSGGLSGTDTQYF
TRBV5-6	TRBJ1-2	.	.	TGTGCCAGCAGCCCAGGCAACTATGGCTACACCTTC	CASSPGNYGYTF
TRBV6-5	TRBJ1-2	.	.	TGTGCCAGCAGGACGGACCGACCTTCTAACTATGGCTACACCTTC	CASRTDRPSNYGYTF
TRBV5-5	TRBJ2-1	.	.	TGTGCCAGCAGCTTGAATGAGCAGTTCTTC	CASSLNEQFF
TRBV7-3	TRBJ2-1	.	.	TGTGCCAGCAGCATAGGCCTCTACAATGAGCAGTTCTTC	CASSIGLYNEQFF
TRBV19	TRBJ1-1	.	.	TGTGCCAGTAGAAGGCTGGCTGAAGCTTTCTTT	CASRRLAEAFF
TRBV3-1/TRBV3-2	TRBJ1-4	.	TRBD1	TGTGCCAGCAGCCAATCACAGGGGCTTAATGAAAAACTGTTTTTT	CASSQSQGLNEKLFF
TRBV7-3	TRBJ2-3	few	.	TGTGCCAGCAGCTTACGGATTAGCACAGATACGCAGTATTTT	CASSLRISTDTQYF
TRBV5-4	TRBJ1-1	.	.	TGTGCCAGCAGCACAGGGTTTAAGTTGCAGGCTTTCTTT	CASSTGFKLQAFF
TRBV27	TRBJ2-3	.	.	TGTGCCAGCAGTTATGCTCCTAGCACAGATACGCAGTATTTT	CASSYAPSTDTQYF
TRBV4-3	TRBJ1-2	.	.	TGCGCCAGCAGCCATGAACGGACTAACTATGGCTACACCTTC	CASSHERTNYGYTF
TRBV5-1	TRBJ2-5	.	.	TGCGCCAGCAGCCCTCGCCCTAGCAGTCAAGAGACCCAGTACTTC	CASSPRPSSQETQYF
TRBV30	TRBJ1-5	.	.	TGTGCCTGGAGCGGGCAAAATCAGCCCCAGCATTTT	CAWSGQNQPQHF
TRBV2	TRBJ1-2	once	TRBD1	TGTGCCAGCAGGGGGACAGGGGGTGAACCTAACTATGGCTACACCTTC	CASRGTGGEPNYGYTF
TRBV6-5	TRBJ1-5	.	TRBD1	TGTGCCAGCAGTTACAGACAGGGCGGCAATCAGCCCCAGCATTTT	CASSYRQGGNQPQHF
TRBV30	TRBJ2-7	.	TRBD2	TGTGCCTGGAGTGTACTGACTAGCGGGGGGGCCGCCTACGAGCAGTACTTC	CAWSVLTSGGAAYEQYF
TRBV5-1	TRBJ2-5	.	.	TGCGCCAGCAGCGCGGGACAGCAAGAGACCCAGTACTTC	CASSAGQQETQYF
TRBV7-3	TRBJ2-3	.	.	TGTGCCAGCAGCTTTAATGCGCCCCTAGGTGCAGATACGCAGTATTTT	CASSFNAPLGADTQYF
TRBV14	TRBJ1-1	once	.	TGTGCCAGCAGCCAGGGACCCCCGGGGGGAGCTTTCTTT	CASSQGPPGGAFF
TRBV29-1	TRBJ2-1	once	TRBD2	TGCAGCGTTGATATTAGCGGGGTTTTCCCCCCTCGGAATGAGCAGTTCTTC	CSVDISGVFPPRNEQFF
TRBV9	TRBJ1-1	.	.	TGTGCCAGCAGCGTCCAGGGAACGAACACTGAAGCTTTCTTT	CASSVQGTNTEAFF
TRBV7-2	TRBJ1-1	.	.	TGTGCCAGCAGCTATTTACAGGGGAACACTGAAGCTTTCTTT	CASSYLQGNTEAFF
TRBV10-1	TRBJ1-1	.	.	TGCGCCAGCAGGGAGACTATGAACACTGAAGCTTTCTTT	CASRETMNTEAFF
TRBV11-3	TRBJ2-7	.	.	TGTGCCAGCAGCTTAGGGCCGGGAGAGCAGTACTTC	CASSLGPGEQYF
TRBV7-9	TRBJ2-3	.	.	TGTGCCAGCAGCAACCCTAGCACAGATACGCAGTATTTT	CASSNPSTDTQYF
TRBV5-1	TRBJ1-3	once	.	TGCGCCAGCAGACAGGCGTTATCTGGAAACACCATATATTTT	CASRQALSGNTIYF
TRBV10-3	TRBJ1-5	.	TRBD1	TGTGCCATCAGTGAGGAAGGGGGCCGCAATCAGCCCCAGCATTTT	CAISEEGGRNQPQHF
TRBV7-2	TRBJ1-6	.	.	TGTGCCAGCAGCTTACAACAGGTTGGGAATTCACCCCTCCACTTT	CASSLQQVGNSPLHF
TRBV11-3	TRBJ2-1	.	.	TGTGCCAGCAGCCAAGAATTTGTGAATGAGCAGTTCTTC	CASSQEFVNEQFF
TRBV27	TRBJ2-4	.	TRBD1	TGTGCCAGCAGTCTTACCGGGACAGGGTTTTTCCCTGCGGCCAAAAACATTCAGTACTTC	CASSLTGTGFFPAAKNIQYF
TRBV7-9	TRBJ1-1	.	.	TGTGCCAGCAGCTTAGCGACAGGCGGTAGGAACACTGAAGCTTTCTTT	CASSLATGGRNTEAFF
TRBV7-6	TRBJ2-2	.	TRBD1	TGTGCCAGCAGCTTAATGACAGGGGTTGACGGGGAGCTGTTTTTT	CASSLMTGVDGELFF
TRBV7-9	TRBJ2-7	.	TRBD1	TGTGCCAGCAGCTTAGTCTCAGGGGGAACCTACGAGCAGTACTTC	CASSLVSGGTYEQYF
TRBV18	TRBJ2-5	.	TRBD1	TGTGCCAGCTCACGAAGGACAGGGTGGGAGACCCAGTACTTC	CASSRRTGWETQYF
TRBV5-5	TRBJ1-6	.	.	TGTGCCAGCAGCTTTGGGGTTCCGGGACGGCCTAATTCACCCCTCCACTTT	CASSFGVPGRPNSPLHF
TRBV7-9	TRBJ2-7	.	TRBD1	TGTGCCAGCAGCTTAGCGGACAGGGTCCACGAGCAGTACTTC	CASSLADRVHEQYF
TRBV27	TRBJ2-1	.	.	TGTGCCAGCAGTTCCAGGGGTGGGTACAATGAGCAGTTCTTC	CASSSRGGYNEQFF